This TCR beta chain was sequenced in a study of blood T cell repertoires in COVID-19. This table comes from immunoSEQ multiplex PCR, and its TCRdb copy is limited to in-frame clones, with some not included. This sample has some 340,000 clones, with about 86% found just once. This CDR3 comprises 18 residues. J gave up 5 bases and V 4 bases, and 13 bases lay outside the gene matches. Germline V gives CDR1 SGDLS, CDR2 YYNGEE. The sequenced sample consisted of peripheral blood. The V gene is TRBV9, the J gene TRBJ2-5, with TRBD2 matching 14 bases. The TCR sequence derives from a young man with active or convalescent COVID-19. The CDR3 loop reads CASSTRDGTSGSTETQYF. For the CDR3, the DNA is TGTGCCAGCAGCACAAGGGATGGGACTAGCGGGAGCACGGAGACCCAGTACTTC. Filled out from reference TRBV9 and TRBJ2-5, the complete variable domain reads DSGVTQTPKHLITATGQRVTLRCSPRSGDLSVYWYQQSLDQGLQFLIQYYNGEERAKGNILERFSAQQFPDLHSELNLSSLELGDSALYFCASSTRDGTSGSTETQYFGPGTRLLVL.